The 2 T cell receptor beta chains below all came from one sample that was sequenced in a study of blood T cell repertoires in COVID-19. Measured with immunoSEQ multiplex PCR; TCRdb has only the in-frame clones, and not every one. The data contain over 120,000 clones, about 90% of them singletons. The sequencing input was peripheral blood. Every receptor here comes from a woman in her forties or fifties with acute or convalescent COVID-19.

The chain links TRBV28 to TRBJ1-4, with TRBD1 matching over 7 bases. The CDR3 is 14 residues long. Trimming took 3 bases from V and 8 from J; bases not matched to a gene: 6. Germline V CDR1 and CDR2: MDHEN, SYDVKM. The chain's CDR3 is CASSFRGRREKLFF. As DNA, the CDR3 is TGTGCCAGCAGTTTCAGGGGGAGAAGGGAAAAACTGTTTTTT.

V usage is TRBV18 and J usage is TRBJ2-3; TRBD2 matches at 9 bases. The CDR3 runs 15 residues. Germline lookup yields CDR1 KGHSH and CDR2 LQKENI. Trimming cost V 5 bases and J 1 base; bases outside gene matches: 4. The CDR3 spells CASSSRLAGTDTQYF. CDR3 nucleotides: TGTGCCAGCTCATCCCGACTAGCGGGCACAGATACGCAGTATTTT.